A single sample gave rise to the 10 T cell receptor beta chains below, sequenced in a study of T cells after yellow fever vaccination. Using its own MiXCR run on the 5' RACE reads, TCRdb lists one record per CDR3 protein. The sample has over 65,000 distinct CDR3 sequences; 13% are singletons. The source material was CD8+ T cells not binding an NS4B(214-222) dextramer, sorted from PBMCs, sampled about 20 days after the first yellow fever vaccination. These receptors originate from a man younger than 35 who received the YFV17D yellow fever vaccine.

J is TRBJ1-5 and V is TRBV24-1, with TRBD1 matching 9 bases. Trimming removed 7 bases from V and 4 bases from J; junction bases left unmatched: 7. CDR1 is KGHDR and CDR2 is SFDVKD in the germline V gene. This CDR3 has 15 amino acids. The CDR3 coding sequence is TGTGCCACCAGCGATGCCGGGACAGGGAATCAGCCCCAGCATTTT. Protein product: CATSDAGTGNQPQHF.

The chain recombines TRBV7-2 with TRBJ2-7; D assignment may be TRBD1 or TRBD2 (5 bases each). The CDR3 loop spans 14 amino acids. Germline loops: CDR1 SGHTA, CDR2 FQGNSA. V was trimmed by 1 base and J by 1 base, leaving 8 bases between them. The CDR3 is CASSLGGASYEQYV. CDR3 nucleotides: TGTGCCAGCAGCTTAGGAGGGGCATCCTACGAGCAGTACGTC.

The CDR3 protein is CASSFDLYEQYF. In nucleotides, the CDR3 is TGTGCCAGCAGTTTCGATCTCTACGAGCAGTACTTC. This sequence joins TRBV5-6 and TRBJ2-7; D unresolved. The CDR3 consists of 12 residues. V lost 5 bases and J 3 bases, leaving 9 bases between the germline ends. Germline CDR1 SGHDT, CDR2 YYEEEE.

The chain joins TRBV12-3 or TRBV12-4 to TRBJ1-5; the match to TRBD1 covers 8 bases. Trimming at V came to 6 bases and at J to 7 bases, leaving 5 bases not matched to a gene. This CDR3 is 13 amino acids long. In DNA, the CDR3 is TGTGCCAGCAGACCACAGGGGGAGCAGCCCCAGCATTTT. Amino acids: CASRPQGEQPQHF.

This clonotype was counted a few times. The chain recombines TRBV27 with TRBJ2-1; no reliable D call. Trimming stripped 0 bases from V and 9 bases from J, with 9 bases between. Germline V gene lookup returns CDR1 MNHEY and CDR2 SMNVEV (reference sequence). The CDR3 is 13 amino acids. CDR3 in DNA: TGTGCCAGCAGTTTATCTAGAGTGGGTGAGCAGTTCTTC. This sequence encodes CASSLSRVGEQFF.

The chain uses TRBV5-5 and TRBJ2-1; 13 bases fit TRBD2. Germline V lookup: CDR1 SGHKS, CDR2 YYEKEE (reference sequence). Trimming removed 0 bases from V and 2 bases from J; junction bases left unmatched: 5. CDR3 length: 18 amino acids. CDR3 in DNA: TGTGCCAGCAGCTTGGACCTCGGGACTAGCGGGGCCTACAATGAGCAGTTCTTC. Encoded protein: CASSLDLGTSGAYNEQFF.

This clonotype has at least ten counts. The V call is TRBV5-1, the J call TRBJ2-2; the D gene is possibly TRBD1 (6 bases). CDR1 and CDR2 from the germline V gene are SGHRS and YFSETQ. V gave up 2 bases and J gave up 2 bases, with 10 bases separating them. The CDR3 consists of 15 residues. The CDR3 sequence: CASSFPGQNTGELFF. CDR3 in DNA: TGCGCCAGCAGCTTCCCGGGACAAAACACCGGGGAGCTGTTTTTT.

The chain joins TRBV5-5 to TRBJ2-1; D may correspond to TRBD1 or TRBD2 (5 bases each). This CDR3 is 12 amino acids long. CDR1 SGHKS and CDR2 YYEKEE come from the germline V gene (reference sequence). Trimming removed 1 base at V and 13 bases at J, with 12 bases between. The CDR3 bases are TGTGCCAGCAGCTTGTTACTGGGACCCCAGTTCTTC. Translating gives CASSLLLGPQFF.

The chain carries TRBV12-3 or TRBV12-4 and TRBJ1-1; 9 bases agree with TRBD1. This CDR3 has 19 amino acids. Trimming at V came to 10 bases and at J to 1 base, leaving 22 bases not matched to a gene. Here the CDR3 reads CATTLPRGTGKWGNTEAFF. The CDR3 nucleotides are TGTGCCACCACTCTCCCGAGGGGGACAGGGAAGTGGGGGAACACTGAAGCTTTCTTT.

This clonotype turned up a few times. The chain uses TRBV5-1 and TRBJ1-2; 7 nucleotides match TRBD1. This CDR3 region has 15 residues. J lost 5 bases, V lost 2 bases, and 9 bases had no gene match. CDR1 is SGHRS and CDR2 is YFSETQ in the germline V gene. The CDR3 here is CASSFLYRGSYGYTF. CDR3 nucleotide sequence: TGCGCCAGCAGCTTTCTTTACAGGGGCTCGTATGGCTACACCTTC.